Shown below are 17 T cell receptor beta chains from a single sample sequenced in a study of shared clonotypes between healthy human individuals. TCRdb's table, derived via immunoSEQ multiplex PCR, lists solely in-frame clones and lacks some. The table includes about 340,000 clones, roughly 80% detected once. Sample: memory CD4+ T cells sorted from blood. Subset denoted: CD45RA-negative fraction. The receptors here all came from a man in his thirties or forties in good health.

In this sample, this clone turned up once. The V and J genes are TRBV4-3 and TRBJ2-5; TRBD1 matches 8 bases. With V trimmed by 5 bases and J by 4 bases, 3 bases remained unmatched. Germline CDR1 and CDR2: LGHNA and YSLEER. CDR3 length: 13 residues. CDR3 in DNA: TGCGCCAGCAGCATAGACAGGGGAGAGACCCAGTACTTC. Amino acid sequence: CASSIDRGETQYF.

The chain uses TRBV25-1 and TRBJ2-3; D ambiguous. CDR3 length: 15 amino acids. Germline lookup yields CDR1 MGHDK and CDR2 SYGVNS. V lost 7 bases and J lost 3, with 17 bases in between. CDR3: CASIPSLGRTDTQYF. In DNA form, the CDR3 reads TGTGCCAGCATCCCAAGCCTCGGGCGGACAGATACGCAGTATTTT.

This clone occurred many times. The chain couples TRBV2 to TRBJ2-1; D could derive from TRBD1 or TRBD2 (5 bases each). V lost 2 bases, J lost 7 bases, and 12 bases lay in between. The germline CDR1 and CDR2 sequences are SNHLY and FYNNEI. The CDR3 is 14 residues long. This CDR3 is CASSEQGPSNEQFF. CDR3 sequence (DNA): TGTGCCAGCAGTGAACAGGGACCCTCGAATGAGCAGTTCTTC.

V gene TRBV2 combines with J gene TRBJ2-1; 10 positions match TRBD2. V lost 4 bases, J lost 6 bases, and 6 bases stayed unmatched. The CDR3 covers 15 residues. CDR1 SNHLY and CDR2 FYNNEI come from the germline V gene. The CDR3 region has the DNA TGTGCCAGCAGTGGAGCTAGCGGGAGTTTCAATGAGCAGTTCTTC. It encodes CASSGASGSFNEQFF.

V usage is TRBV5-6 and J usage is TRBJ1-2; the D gene is possibly TRBD1 (6 bases). V shed 4 bases and J shed 6 bases, with 10 bases lying between them. From germline, CDR1 is SGHDT and CDR2 YYEEEE. This CDR3 is built from 12 residues. CDR3 bases: TGTGCCAGCAGCCTTCGGACAGATGGCTACACCTTC. As protein: CASSLRTDGYTF.

This clone was counted between two and nine times. Other DNA variants within this sample encode the same CDR3. This rearrangement joins TRBV12-5 to TRBJ1-5; D is possibly TRBD1 (5 bases). V gave up 4 bases and J gave up 2 bases, with 9 bases separating them. The V gene's germline CDR1 is LGHNT and CDR2 FRNRAP. This CDR3 has 14 residues. The CDR3 nucleotides read TGTGCTAGTGGTTCGGGGGAAGGCAATCAGCCCCAGCATTTT. Translated: CASGSGEGNQPQHF.

The chain has TRBV5-1 and TRBJ2-1; D uncertain. The CDR3 has 11 residues. Germline loops: CDR1 SGHRS, CDR2 YFSETQ. The ends were cut back, 0 bases at V and 9 bases at J, with 4 bases in the middle. The CDR3 DNA reads TGCGCCAGCAGCTTGGATTCTGAGCAGTTCTTC. It translates to CASSLDSEQFF.

The gene calls are TRBV7-8 and TRBJ2-2, with D possibly being TRBD2 (6 bases). V was pared by 2 bases and J by 4 bases, with 11 bases between. The CDR3 extends over 15 amino acids. CDR1 and CDR2 (germline): SGHVS, FQNEAQ. CDR3 sequence (DNA): TGTGCCAGCAGCTTATATGCCGGGGGCACCGGGGAGCTGTTTTTT. Protein: CASSLYAGGTGELFF.

This rearrangement joins TRBV5-1 to TRBJ2-7, with 8 bases aligning to TRBD2. V gave up 4 bases and J gave up 7 bases; unmatched junction bases: 13. The germline gives CDR1 SGHRS, CDR2 YFSETQ. The CDR3 is 15 residues long. The CDR3, as DNA: TGCGCCAGCAGCCCCTTAAGCGGGAGCCTGGCGGAGCAGTACTTC. It yields the protein CASSPLSGSLAEQYF.

This clone has only a few counts. This chain uses TRBV7-9 with TRBJ2-7; 11 bases align to TRBD2. J lost 1 base, V lost 6 bases, and 11 bases had no gene match. The CDR3 is 17 amino acids. The germline gives CDR1 SEHNR, CDR2 FQNEAQ (reference sequence). CDR3 in amino acids: CASRRVLAGGNSYEQYF. CDR3 DNA: TGTGCCAGCAGACGTGTGCTAGCGGGAGGCAATTCCTACGAGCAGTACTTC.

This chain joins TRBV2 and TRBJ2-1; 11 bases agree with TRBD2. In germline, CDR1 is SNHLY, CDR2 FYNNEI. V shed 7 bases and J 4 bases; nucleotides not matched to a gene: 3. The CDR3 is made up of 14 amino acids. The DNA of the CDR3 is TGTGCCAGCACAGGGACTAGCGGATACAATGAGCAGTTCTTC. This translates into CASTGTSGYNEQFF. Supplemented by reference TRBV2 and TRBJ2-1, the full variable domain reads EPEVTQTPSHQVTQMGQEVILRCVPISNHLYFYWYRQILGQKVEFLVSFYNNEISEKSEIFDDQFSVERPDGSNFTLKIRSTKLEDSAMYFCASTGTSGYNEQFFGPGTRLTVL.

A note on this clone: Compared with germline, one end of the junction differs, possibly owing to a read error. The sample carries other DNA sequences with the same CDR3. This chain connects TRBV2 to TRBJ1-2; D not certain. This CDR3 has 15 amino acids. Germline assignment: CDR1 SNHLY and CDR2 FYNNEI. The CDR3 bases are TGTGCCAGCAGTGAAGACGGCGCCACGGCCTATGGCTATACCTTC. Residues: CASSEDGATAYGYTF.

The DNA of the CDR3 is TGTGCCAGCAGCCCGGGGCAGGGACAGGGATCCTACGAGCAGTACTTC. Translation gives CASSPGQGQGSYEQYF. The genes are TRBV7-6 and TRBJ2-7; 9 bases agree with TRBD1. The CDR3 has 16 amino acids. Germline assignment: CDR1 SGHVS and CDR2 FNYEAQ. Trimming at V came to 5 bases and at J to 1 base, leaving 9 bases not matched to a gene.

This chain joins TRBV5-1 and TRBJ2-1, with TRBD2 matching over 7 bases. Per the germline V gene, CDR1 is SGHRS and CDR2 is YFSETQ. This CDR3 is built from 15 residues. Germline trimming cut 0 bases from V and 6 bases from J; bases unmatched to any gene: 6. The CDR3 DNA follows: TGCGCCAGCAGCTTGGCGGTAGCGGGTTTCAATGAGCAGTTCTTC. Amino acid sequence: CASSLAVAGFNEQFF. The full variable domain, its missing parts supplied by reference TRBV5-1 and TRBJ2-1, is KAGVTQTPRYLIKTRGQQVTLSCSPISGHRSVSWYQQTPGQGLQFLFEYFSETQRNKGNFPGRFSGRQFSNSRSEMNVSTLELGDSALYLCASSLAVAGFNEQFFGPGTRLTVL.

J is TRBJ1-1 and V is TRBV19, with D possibly TRBD1 on 5 matching bases. CDR3 length: 13 residues. Trimming pared 3 bases from V and 1 base from J, leaving 6 bases between. Germline assignment: CDR1 LNHDA and CDR2 SQIVND (reference sequence). CDR3 bases: TGTGCCAGTAGTATCCAGGGGAACACTGAAGCTTTCTTT. It encodes CASSIQGNTEAFF.

A few counts support this clone. Other DNA sequences in this specimen translate into the identical CDR3. This chain uses TRBV2 with TRBJ2-7; a weak D match, TRBD1 (7 bases). Germline V gene sequence: CDR1 SNHLY, CDR2 FYNNEI. V lost 4 bases, J lost 0 bases, and 10 bases lay in between. CDR3 length equals 14 residues. The CDR3 DNA sequence: TGTGCCAGCAGTGTGCAGGGGGGCTCCTACGAGCAGTACTTC. This sequence encodes CASSVQGGSYEQYF. The whole variable domain, filled in from reference TRBV2 and TRBJ2-7, reads EPEVTQTPSHQVTQMGQEVILRCVPISNHLYFYWYRQILGQKVEFLVSFYNNEISEKSEIFDDQFSVERPDGSNFTLKIRSTKLEDSAMYFCASSVQGGSYEQYFGPGTRLTVT.

This clone was seen ten or more times. The chain employs TRBV6-6 and TRBJ1-1; no reliable D call. CDR3 length: 13 amino acids. V gave up 4 bases and J gave up 1 base, with 7 bases separating them. From germline, CDR1 is MNHNY and CDR2 SVGAGI (reference sequence). The CDR3 nucleotides read TGTGCCAGCAGTTTTCAGTGGAACACTGAAGCTTTCTTT. Residues: CASSFQWNTEAFF.